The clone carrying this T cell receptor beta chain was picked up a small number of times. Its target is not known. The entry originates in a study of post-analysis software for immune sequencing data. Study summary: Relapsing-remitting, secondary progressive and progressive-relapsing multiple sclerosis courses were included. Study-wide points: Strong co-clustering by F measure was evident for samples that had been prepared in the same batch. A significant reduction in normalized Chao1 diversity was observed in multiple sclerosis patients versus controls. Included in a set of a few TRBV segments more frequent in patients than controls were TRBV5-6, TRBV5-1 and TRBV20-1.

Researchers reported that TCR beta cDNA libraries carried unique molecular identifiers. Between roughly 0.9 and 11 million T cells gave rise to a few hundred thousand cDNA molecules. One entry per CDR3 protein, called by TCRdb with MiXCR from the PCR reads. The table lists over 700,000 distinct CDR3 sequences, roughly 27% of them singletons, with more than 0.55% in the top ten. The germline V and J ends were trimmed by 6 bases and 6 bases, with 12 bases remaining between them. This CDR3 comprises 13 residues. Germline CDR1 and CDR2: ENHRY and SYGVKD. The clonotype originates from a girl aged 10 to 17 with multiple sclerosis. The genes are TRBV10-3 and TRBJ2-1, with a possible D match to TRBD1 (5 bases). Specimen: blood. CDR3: CAISPGRSNEQFF. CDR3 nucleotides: TGTGCCATCAGCCCAGGGCGAAGCAATGAGCAGTTCTTC.